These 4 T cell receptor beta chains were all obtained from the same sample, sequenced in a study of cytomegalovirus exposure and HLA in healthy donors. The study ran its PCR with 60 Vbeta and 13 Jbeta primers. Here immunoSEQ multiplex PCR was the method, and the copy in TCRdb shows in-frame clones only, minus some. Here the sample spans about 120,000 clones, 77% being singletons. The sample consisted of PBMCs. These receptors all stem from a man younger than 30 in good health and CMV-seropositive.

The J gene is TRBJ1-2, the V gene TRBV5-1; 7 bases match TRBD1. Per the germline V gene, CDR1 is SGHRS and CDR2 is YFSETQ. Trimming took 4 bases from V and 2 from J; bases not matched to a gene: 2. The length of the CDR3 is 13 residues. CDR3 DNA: TGCGCCAGCAGCACGACAGGGAACTATGGCTACACCTTC. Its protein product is CASSTTGNYGYTF.

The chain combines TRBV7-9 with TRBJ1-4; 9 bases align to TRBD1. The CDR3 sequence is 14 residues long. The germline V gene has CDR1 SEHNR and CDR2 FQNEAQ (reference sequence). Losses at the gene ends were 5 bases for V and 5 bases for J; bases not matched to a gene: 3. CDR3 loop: CASSHGTGNEKLFF. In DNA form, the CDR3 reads TGTGCCAGCAGCCACGGGACAGGGAATGAAAAACTGTTTTTT. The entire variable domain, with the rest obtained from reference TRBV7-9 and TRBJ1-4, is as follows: DTGVSQNPRHKITKRGQNVTFRCDPISEHNRLYWYRQTLGQGPEFLTYFQNEAQLEKSRLLSDRFSAERPKGSFSTLEIQRTEQGDSAMYLCASSHGTGNEKLFFGSGTQLSVL.

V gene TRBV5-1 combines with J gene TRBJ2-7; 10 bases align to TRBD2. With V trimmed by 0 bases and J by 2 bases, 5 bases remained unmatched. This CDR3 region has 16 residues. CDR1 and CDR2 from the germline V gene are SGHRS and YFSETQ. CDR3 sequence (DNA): TGCGCCAGCAGCTTGGAGGGGCTAGCGGGGGCCTACGAGCAGTACTTC. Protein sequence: CASSLEGLAGAYEQYF. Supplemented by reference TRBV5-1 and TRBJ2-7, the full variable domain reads KAGVTQTPRYLIKTRGQQVTLSCSPISGHRSVSWYQQTPGQGLQFLFEYFSETQRNKGNFPGRFSGRQFSNSRSEMNVSTLELGDSALYLCASSLEGLAGAYEQYFGPGTRLTVT.

CDR3 in amino acids: CASSLGDRVAYTGELFF. CDR3 coding DNA: TGTGCCAGCAGCTTAGGAGACAGGGTAGCGTACACCGGGGAGCTGTTTTTT. This rearrangement joins TRBV11-2 to TRBJ2-2; 7 bases map to TRBD1. Germline CDR1 and CDR2: SGHAT and FQNNGV. There are 17 residues in the CDR3. Unmatched junction bases numbered 8, after V lost 1 base and J lost 3 bases.